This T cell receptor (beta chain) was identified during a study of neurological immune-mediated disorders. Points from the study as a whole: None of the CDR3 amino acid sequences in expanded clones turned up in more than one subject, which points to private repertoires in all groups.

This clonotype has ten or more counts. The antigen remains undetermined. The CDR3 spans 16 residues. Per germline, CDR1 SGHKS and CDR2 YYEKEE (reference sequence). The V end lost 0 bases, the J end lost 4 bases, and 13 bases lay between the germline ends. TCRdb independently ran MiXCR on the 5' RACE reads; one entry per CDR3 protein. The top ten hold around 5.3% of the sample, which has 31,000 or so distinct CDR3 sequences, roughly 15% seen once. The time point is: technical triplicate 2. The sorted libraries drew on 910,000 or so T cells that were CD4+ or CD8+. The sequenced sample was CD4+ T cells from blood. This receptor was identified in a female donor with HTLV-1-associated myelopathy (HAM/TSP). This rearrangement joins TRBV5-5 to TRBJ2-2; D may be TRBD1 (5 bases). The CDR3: CASSLGQGLLTGELFF. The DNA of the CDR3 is TGTGCCAGCAGCTTGGGGCAGGGCCTTCTCACCGGGGAGCTGTTTTTT. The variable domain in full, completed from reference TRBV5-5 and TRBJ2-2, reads DAGVTQSPTHLIKTRGQQVTLRCSPISGHKSVSWYQQVLGQGPQFIFQYYEKEERGRGNFPDRFSARQFPNYSSELNVNALLLGDSALYLCASSLGQGLLTGELFFGEGSRLTVL.